This T cell receptor beta chain was captured by sequencing in a study of blood T cell repertoires in COVID-19. The CDR3 extends over 13 amino acids. The germline V gene encodes CDR1 SGHNT and CDR2 YENEEA. Trimming removed 1 base at V and 4 bases at J, with 8 bases between. In the original processing: Amplifying reference gene primers gave estimates of nucleated cell counts. Some clones are missing from TCRdb's copy, which holds only in-frame ones; the method was immunoSEQ multiplex PCR. For V, J and clone size, that table is used; D and trimming come from the DNA. The repertoire holds roughly 190,000 clones, with roughly 81% as singletons.

The sample comprised peripheral blood. The chain has TRBV11-3 and TRBJ2-7; unclear D gene. The clonotype was recovered from a woman between 65 and 79 years old with active or convalescent COVID-19. The DNA for the CDR3 is TGTGCCAGCAGCTTAGTAGGCGGATACGAGCAGTACTTC. Translating it yields CASSLVGGYEQYF.